This T cell receptor beta chain was observed in a study of T-cell memory formation after mild COVID-19. Germline CDR1 SGHTA, CDR2 FQGTGA. The junction had 6 bases not matched to a gene; V was cut back by 5 bases and J by 6 bases. CDR3 size: 15 residues. TCRdb itself ran the 5' RACE reads through MiXCR, one entry per CDR3 protein. The repertoire includes around 210,000 distinct CDR3 sequences, around 8.8% of them detected once, and roughly 4% sits in the top ten. This clonotype has a count of ten or more. The sequence was collected from a man in his late teens or twenties who had mild COVID-19 (a few samples of this study predate the infection). Cell type and time point are not known. Sequencing was carried out using PBMCs or a T cell subset sorted from them (not recorded which). The chain combines TRBV7-3 with TRBJ2-1; 11 bases agree with TRBD2. The chain's CDR3 is CASSPLAGGLNEQFF. The CDR3 bases are TGTGCCAGCAGCCCGTTAGCGGGGGGGCTCAATGAGCAGTTCTTC.